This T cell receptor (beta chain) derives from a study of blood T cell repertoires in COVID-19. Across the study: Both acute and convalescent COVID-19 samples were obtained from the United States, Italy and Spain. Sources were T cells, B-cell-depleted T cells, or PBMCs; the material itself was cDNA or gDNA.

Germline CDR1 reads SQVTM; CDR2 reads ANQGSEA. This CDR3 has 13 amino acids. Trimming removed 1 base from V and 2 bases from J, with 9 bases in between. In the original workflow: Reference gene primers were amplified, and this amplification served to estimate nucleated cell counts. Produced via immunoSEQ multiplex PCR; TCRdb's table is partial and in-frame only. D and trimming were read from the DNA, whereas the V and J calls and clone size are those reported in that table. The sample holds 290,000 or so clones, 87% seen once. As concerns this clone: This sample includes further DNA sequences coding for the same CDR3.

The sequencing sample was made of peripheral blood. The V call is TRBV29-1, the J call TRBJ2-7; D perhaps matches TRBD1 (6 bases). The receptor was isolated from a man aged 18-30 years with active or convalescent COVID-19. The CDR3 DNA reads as TGCAGCGTTGAAGGACAGGTCCCCTACGAGCAGTACTTC. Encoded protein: CSVEGQVPYEQYF.